The 14 T cell receptor beta chains presented below share a single source sample, sequenced in a study of blood T cell repertoires in COVID-19 (dated by TCRdb to about 2020). The method was the immunoSEQ multiplex PCR assay. TCRdb carries this immuneACCESS record with in-frame sequences only. Its versions omit some clonotypes, under half of them owing to an unresolved V gene in the studies checked, with the rest unexplained. In this sample the table shows around 200,000 clones, 85% of which occur a single time. The top ten clones comprise about 17% of the sample. Specimen: PBMCs or T cells enriched from blood (not recorded which). All receptors come from a man in his forties or fifties who had recovered from COVID-19.

The chain combines TRBV5-1 with TRBJ2-3, with D perhaps TRBD1 (6 bases). CDR1 is SGHRS, CDR2 YFSETQ, per germline. The CDR3 is 16 residues long. Deletions cut 0 bases from V and 2 bases from J, with 13 bases between. In DNA form, the CDR3 reads TGCGCCAGCAGCTTGGACCCAAGACAGGCCACAGATACGCAGTATTTT. It specifies CASSLDPRQATDTQYF.

The sample holds a few counts of this clone. The chain couples TRBV10-3 to TRBJ1-2, with 10 bases matching TRBD1. Losses at the gene ends were 0 bases for V and 6 bases for J; bases not matched to a gene: 4. Germline V CDR1 and CDR2: ENHRY, SYGVKD. The CDR3 length is 15 residues. The CDR3 spells CAISESGTGEDGYTF. The CDR3 bases are TGTGCCATCAGTGAGTCTGGGACAGGGGAAGATGGCTACACCTTC.

J is TRBJ2-7 and V is TRBV9; 9 bases are shared with TRBD1. Trimming removed 0 bases from V and 5 bases from J; junction bases left unmatched: 12. The CDR3 consists of 17 residues. Germline loops: CDR1 SGDLS, CDR2 YYNGEE. CDR3 sequence (DNA): TGTGCCAGCAGCGTAGGAACAACCGGGACAGGGTACAACGAGCAGTACTTC. Translation: CASSVGTTGTGYNEQYF.

The chain employs TRBV18 and TRBJ1-1, with 11 bases that match TRBD1. The CDR3 covers 16 residues. V lost 4 bases, J lost 0 bases, and 4 bases stayed unmatched. Germline CDR1 and CDR2: KGHSH and LQKENI. CDR3 nucleotides: TGTGCCAGCTCACTGGGGACAGGGGGGATGAACACTGAAGCTTTCTTT. This gives the protein CASSLGTGGMNTEAFF.

The chain employs TRBV2 and TRBJ2-3; D might be TRBD2 (5 bases). This CDR3 contains 14 residues. Trimming took 8 bases from V and 3 from J, leaving 15 bases between them. Germline V CDR1 and CDR2: SNHLY, FYNNEI. CDR3 nucleotides: TGTGCCAGCCGCCCGGGATCATCGACAGATACGCAGTATTTT. It is translated as CASRPGSSTDTQYF.

For the CDR3, the DNA is TGTGCCAGCACCCCGGGACAGGGTTATAATTCACCCCTCCACTTT. Translating gives CASTPGQGYNSPLHF. The chain is built from TRBV27 and TRBJ1-6, with TRBD1 matching over 9 bases. Germline lookup yields CDR1 MNHEY and CDR2 SMNVEV (reference sequence). V was clipped by 7 bases and J by 4 bases; unmatched bases: 5. CDR3 length: 15 amino acids.

This rearrangement joins TRBV7-6 to TRBJ2-2; D unclear. The ends were cut back, 1 base at V and 5 bases at J, with 5 bases in the middle. The V gene's germline CDR1 is SGHVS and CDR2 FNYEAQ. The CDR3 runs 13 residues. CDR3 sequence reads: CASSLGSTGELFF. Written as DNA, the CDR3 is TGTGCCAGCAGCTTAGGTAGTACCGGGGAGCTGTTTTTT.

The rearrangement uses TRBV30 and TRBJ1-1; D remains ambiguous. The CDR3 is made up of 12 amino acids. Trimming shortened V by 1 base and J by 6 bases, and 9 bases separated the two germline ends. Germline CDR1 is GTSNPN and CDR2 is SVGIG (reference sequence). CDR3 DNA: TGTGCCTGGAGTGACAGCTCGGCTGAAGCTTTCTTT. Protein product: CAWSDSSAEAFF.

This chain connects TRBV11-2 to TRBJ2-7; D gene ambiguous. This CDR3 comprises 12 residues. Germline lookup yields CDR1 SGHAT and CDR2 FQNNGV. Trimming removed 5 bases from V and 6 bases from J, with 11 bases in between. CDR3 bases: TGTGCCAGCAGCAAAGGCAACAGCGAGCAGTACTTC. Translation gives CASSKGNSEQYF.

In this sample, this clone turned up a few times. The rearrangement links TRBV6-1 to TRBJ1-5; D ambiguous. CDR1 and CDR2 (germline): MNHNS, SASEGT. With 2 bases removed from V and 4 bases from J, the gap between germline ends came to 3 bases. The CDR3 sequence is 12 residues long. The chain's CDR3 is CASSELNQPQHF. The CDR3 DNA follows: TGTGCCAGCAGTGAATTAAATCAGCCCCAGCATTTT.

About this clone: The same CDR3 is also encoded by other DNA sequences in this sample. V is TRBV7-9 and J is TRBJ1-2; D unresolved. This CDR3 is built from 13 residues. Trimming shortened V by 5 bases and J by 3 bases, and 10 bases separated the two germline ends. Germline values: CDR1 SEHNR, CDR2 FQNEAQ (reference sequence). CDR3: CASSLGEYYGYTF. CDR3 coding DNA: TGTGCCAGCAGCCTCGGGGAGTACTATGGCTACACCTTC. The full variable domain, in which reference TRBV7-9 and TRBJ1-2 provide the parts outside the CDR3, is DTGVSQNPRHKITKRGQNVTFRCDPISEHNRLYWYRQTLGQGPEFLTYFQNEAQLEKSRLLSDRFSAERPKGSFSTLEIQRTEQGDSAMYLCASSLGEYYGYTFGSGTRLTVV.

This chain joins TRBV10-3 and TRBJ2-3; D gene uncertain. CDR1 is ENHRY and CDR2 is SYGVKD in the germline V gene. The V gene lost 1 base and the J gene lost 2 bases, with 13 bases spanning the gap. The CDR3 sequence is 16 residues long. The CDR3 DNA sequence: TGTGCCATCAGTGAGTGGTCAGACAAACTCACAGATACGCAGTATTTT. Residues: CAISEWSDKLTDTQYF.

The gene calls are TRBV29-1 and TRBJ2-3; 7 nucleotides agree with TRBD1. The germline gives CDR1 SQVTM, CDR2 ANQGSEA. V gave up 3 bases and J gave up 2 bases; unmatched junction bases: 2. This CDR3 has 13 residues. CDR3 DNA sequence: TGCAGCGTTGACGGACAGGTCACAGATACGCAGTATTTT. Its protein is CSVDGQVTDTQYF.

This clone was seen once. The chain carries TRBV3-1 (or the pseudogene TRBV3-2) and TRBJ1-6; D is unclear. V dropped 4 bases and J dropped 10 bases, with 17 bases sitting between them. This CDR3 region has 15 residues. Germline values: CDR1 LGHDT, CDR2 YNNKEL (reference sequence). The CDR3 spells CASSPGSLLGSPLHF. CDR3 coding DNA: TGTGCCAGCAGCCCGGGGTCCCTGCTGGGGTCACCCCTCCACTTT.